Listed here is a single TCR beta chain. CDR3 size: 15 residues. Germline CDR1 is SGHTA and CDR2 is FQGTGA. The ends were cut back, 0 bases at V and 1 base at J, with 9 bases in the middle. The data originate from a study of T cell changes during pregnancy in multiple sclerosis. Repertoires were generated with immunoSEQ multiplex PCR, while TCRdb's copy carries only in-frame clones and drops some. The sample lists tens of thousands of clones; under 95% were seen once. The TCR originated in a female donor with multiple sclerosis, enrolled in a pregnancy study. The chain couples TRBV7-3 to TRBJ1-1, with D maybe TRBD1 (5 bases). The sample here was CD8+ T cells from peripheral blood mononuclear cells, taken before pregnancy. The CDR3 reads CASSLTGAGNTEAFF. The CDR3 DNA reads as TGTGCCAGCAGCTTAACAGGGGCCGGGAACACTGAAGCTTTCTTT. Full variable domain (remainder filled in from reference TRBV7-3 and TRBJ1-1): GAGVSQTPSNKVTEKGKYVELRCDPISGHTALYWYRQSLGQGPEFLIYFQGTGAADDSGLPNDRFFAVRPEGSVSTLKIQRTERGDSAVYLCASSLTGAGNTEAFFGQGTRLTVV.